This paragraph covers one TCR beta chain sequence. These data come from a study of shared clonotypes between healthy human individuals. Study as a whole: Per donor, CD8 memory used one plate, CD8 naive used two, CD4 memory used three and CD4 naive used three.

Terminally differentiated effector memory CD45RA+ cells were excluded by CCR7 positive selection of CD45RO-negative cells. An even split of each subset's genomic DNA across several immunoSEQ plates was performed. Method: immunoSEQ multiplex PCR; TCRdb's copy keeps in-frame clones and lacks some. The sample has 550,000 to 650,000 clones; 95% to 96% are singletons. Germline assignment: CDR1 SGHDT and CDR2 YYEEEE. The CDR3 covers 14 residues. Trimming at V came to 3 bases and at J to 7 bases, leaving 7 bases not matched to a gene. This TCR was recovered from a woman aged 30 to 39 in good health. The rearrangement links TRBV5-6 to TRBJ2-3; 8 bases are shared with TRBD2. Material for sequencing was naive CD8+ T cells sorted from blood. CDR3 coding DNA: TGTGCCAGCAGCTCCGGGACTAGAGGGAATACGCAGTATTTT. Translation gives CASSSGTRGNTQYF.